This TCR beta chain is from a study of T cells in Graves' hyperthyroidism and ophthalmopathy. This clonotype was observed at least ten times. Germline values: CDR1 SQVTM, CDR2 ANQGSEA. This CDR3 has 13 residues. V lost 5 bases, J lost 0 bases, and 8 bases lay in between. It was RNA transcripts that yielded the amplified TCR beta CDR3 regions. First-round RT-PCR of the TCR CDR3 relied on the HTBI primer set. TCRdb reanalysed the multiplex PCR reads using MiXCR and keeps one entry per CDR3 protein. The sample includes a few hundred thousand distinct CDR3 sequences, about 15% of them seen just once. The chain is built from TRBV29-1 and TRBJ1-5; D ambiguous. Material: blood. The clonotype comes from a woman younger than 45 with Graves' hyperthyroidism. CDR3 residues: CSVRQNSNQPQHF. CDR3 nucleotides: TGCAGCGTTCGGCAGAATAGCAATCAGCCCCAGCATTTT.